This is a list of T cell receptor beta chains from one sample in a study of blood T cell repertoires in COVID-19. Measured with immunoSEQ multiplex PCR; TCRdb has only the in-frame clones, and not every one. This sample has 150,000 to 200,000 clones, with under 80% found just once. The specimen sequenced was peripheral blood. The source of these receptors is a man aged 65 to 79 with acute or convalescent COVID-19. Both conserved end residues are trimmed from each CDR3.

v_call: TRBV6-1
cdr3_aa: ASSETGAYEQY

v_call: TRBV11-2
cdr3_aa: ASRKQGYPGELF

v_call: TRBV4-1
cdr3_aa: ASSQGQGANYGYT

v_call: TRBV5-4
cdr3_aa: ASSLVSQGTDTQY

v_call: TRBV5-1
cdr3_aa: ASSLAQSGDTQY

v_call: TRBV19
cdr3_aa: ASSIVFQNEAF

v_call: TRBV19
cdr3_aa: ASGGPSYEQY

v_call: TRBV15
cdr3_aa: ATSSSGTYEQY

v_call: TRBV6-1
cdr3_aa: ASSEPAGRPTNYGYT

v_call: TRBV19
cdr3_aa: ASSLQGARGTEAF

v_call: TRBV10-3
cdr3_aa: AISGPIIQGADTEAF

v_call: TRBV19
cdr3_aa: ASSIGRYQETQY

v_call: TRBV5-1
cdr3_aa: ASSLGTSGRSTDTQY

v_call: TRBV6-5
cdr3_aa: ASSPGTTYQETQY

v_call: TRBV11-2
cdr3_aa: ASSLVPSGATGELF

v_call: TRBV10-3
cdr3_aa: AIDVGQGNEQY

v_call: TRBV2
cdr3_aa: ARNGRESNKQETQY

v_call: TRBV5-1
cdr3_aa: ASSRGDSRNTEAF

v_call: TRBV19
cdr3_aa: ASRRRGTDNTEAF

v_call: TRBV11-1
cdr3_aa: ASSLEEDQPQH

v_call: TRBV2
cdr3_aa: ASSYQGGGEQF

v_call: TRBV15
cdr3_aa: ATSSGQGGNSPLH

v_call: TRBV19
cdr3_aa: ASSKGLGTDTQY

v_call: TRBV7-3
cdr3_aa: ASSLAGGLADTQY

v_call: TRBV13
cdr3_aa: ASSTTGQGGVRVNTEAF